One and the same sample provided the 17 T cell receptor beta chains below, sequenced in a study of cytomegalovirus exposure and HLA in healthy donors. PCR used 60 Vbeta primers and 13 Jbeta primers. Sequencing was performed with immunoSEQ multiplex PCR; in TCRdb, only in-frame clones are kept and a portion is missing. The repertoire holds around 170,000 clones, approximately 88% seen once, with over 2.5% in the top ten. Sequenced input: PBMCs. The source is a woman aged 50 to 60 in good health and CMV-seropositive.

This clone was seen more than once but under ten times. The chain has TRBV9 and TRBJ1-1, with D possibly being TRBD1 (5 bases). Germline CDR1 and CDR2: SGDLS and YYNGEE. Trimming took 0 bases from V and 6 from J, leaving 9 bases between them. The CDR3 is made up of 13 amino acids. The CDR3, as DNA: TGTGCCAGCAGCGTAGTGCCGGGGGCTGAAGCTTTCTTT. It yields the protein CASSVVPGAEAFF. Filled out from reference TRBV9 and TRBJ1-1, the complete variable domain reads DSGVTQTPKHLITATGQRVTLRCSPRSGDLSVYWYQQSLDQGLQFLIQYYNGEERAKGNILERFSAQQFPDLHSELNLSSLELGDSALYFCASSVVPGAEAFFGQGTRLTVV.

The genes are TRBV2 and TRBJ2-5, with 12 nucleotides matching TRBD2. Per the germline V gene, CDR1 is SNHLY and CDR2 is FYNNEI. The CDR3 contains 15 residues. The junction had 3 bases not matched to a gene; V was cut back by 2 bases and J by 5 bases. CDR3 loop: CASSESSGGAETQYF. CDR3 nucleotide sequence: TGTGCCAGCAGTGAATCTAGCGGGGGGGCCGAGACCCAGTACTTC.

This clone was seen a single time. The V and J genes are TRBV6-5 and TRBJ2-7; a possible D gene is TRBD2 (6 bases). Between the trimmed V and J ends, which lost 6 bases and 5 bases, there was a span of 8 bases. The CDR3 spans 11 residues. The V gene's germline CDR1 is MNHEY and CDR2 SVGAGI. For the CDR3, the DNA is TGTGCCAGCAGGCGGGATCACGAGCAGTACTTC. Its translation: CASRRDHEQYF.

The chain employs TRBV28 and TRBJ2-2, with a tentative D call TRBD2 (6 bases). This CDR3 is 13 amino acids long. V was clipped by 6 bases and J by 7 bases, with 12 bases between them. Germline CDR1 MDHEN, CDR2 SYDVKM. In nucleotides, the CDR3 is TGTGCCAGCAGGGGGGGTCTCGGCGGGGAGCTGTTTTTT. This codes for CASRGGLGGELFF.

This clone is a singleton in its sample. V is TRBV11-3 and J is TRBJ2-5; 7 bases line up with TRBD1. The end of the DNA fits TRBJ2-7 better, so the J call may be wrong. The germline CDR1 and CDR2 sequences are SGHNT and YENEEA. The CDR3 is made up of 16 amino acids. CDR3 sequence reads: CASSLDDRELLYEQYF. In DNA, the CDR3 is TGTGCCAGCAGCTTAGATGACAGGGAACTACTCTACGAGCAGTACTTC.

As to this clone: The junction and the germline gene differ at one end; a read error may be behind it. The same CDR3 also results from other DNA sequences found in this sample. CDR3 in amino acids: CASSLRDSGANVLTF. CDR3 nucleotide sequence: TGTGCCAGCAGCCTACGGGACTCTGGGGCCAACGTCCTGACCTTC. The chain links TRBV9 to TRBJ2-6, with D possibly TRBD2 on 6 matching bases. The CDR3 totals 15 residues. Germline V gene data show CDR1 as SGDLS and CDR2 as YYNGEE.

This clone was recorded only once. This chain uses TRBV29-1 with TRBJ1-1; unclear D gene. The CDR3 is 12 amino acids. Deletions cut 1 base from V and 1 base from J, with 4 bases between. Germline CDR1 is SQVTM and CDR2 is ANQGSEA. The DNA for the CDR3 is TGCAGCGTTGAAGTACAGAACACTGAAGCTTTCTTT. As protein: CSVEVQNTEAFF.

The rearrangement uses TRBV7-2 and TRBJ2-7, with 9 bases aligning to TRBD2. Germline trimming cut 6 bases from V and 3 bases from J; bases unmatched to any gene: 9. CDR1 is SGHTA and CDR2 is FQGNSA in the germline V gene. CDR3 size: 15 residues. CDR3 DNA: TGTGCCAGCAGTTCTATAGCGGGGGCCTACTACGAGCAGTACTTC. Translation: CASSSIAGAYYEQYF.

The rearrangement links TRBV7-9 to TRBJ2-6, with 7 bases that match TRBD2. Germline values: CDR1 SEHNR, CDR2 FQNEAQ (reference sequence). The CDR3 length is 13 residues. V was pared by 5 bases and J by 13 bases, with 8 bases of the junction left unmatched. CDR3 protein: CASSPRGRGVLTF. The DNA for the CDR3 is TGTGCCAGCAGCCCTCGCGGGCGGGGGGTCCTGACTTTC.

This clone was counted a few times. CDR3 region: CASSLPGSGTEAFF. CDR3 nucleotide sequence: TGTGCCAGCAGTTTACCGGGGAGCGGCACTGAAGCTTTCTTT. This chain links TRBV5-4 with TRBJ1-1; no firm D call. This CDR3 has 14 residues. Trimming shortened V by 5 bases and J by 4 bases, and 15 bases separated the two germline ends. The V gene's germline CDR1 is SGHNT and CDR2 YYREEE (reference sequence).

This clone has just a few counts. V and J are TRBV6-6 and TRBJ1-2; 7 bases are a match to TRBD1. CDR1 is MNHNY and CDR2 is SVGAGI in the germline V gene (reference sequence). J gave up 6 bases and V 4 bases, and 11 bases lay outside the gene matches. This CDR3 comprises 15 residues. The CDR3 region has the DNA TGTGCCAGCAGTTTCGGCCAAGACAGGGTCAATGGCTACACCTTC. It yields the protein CASSFGQDRVNGYTF.

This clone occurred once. The CDR3 DNA follows: TGTGCCAGCAGCCATATAAGACAGGGAAAAGAGACCCAGTACTTC. This codes for CASSHIRQGKETQYF. The chain couples TRBV5-4 to TRBJ2-5; the match to TRBD1 covers 7 bases. CDR3 length: 15 residues. Per germline, CDR1 SGHNT and CDR2 YYREEE (reference sequence). V was clipped by 4 bases and J by 3 bases; unmatched bases: 9.

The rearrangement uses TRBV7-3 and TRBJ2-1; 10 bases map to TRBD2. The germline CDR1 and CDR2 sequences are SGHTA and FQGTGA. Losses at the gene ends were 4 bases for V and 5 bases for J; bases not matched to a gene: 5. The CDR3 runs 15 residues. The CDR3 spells CASSSQRGGNNEQFF. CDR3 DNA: TGTGCCAGCAGCTCTCAGCGGGGGGGGAACAATGAGCAGTTCTTC.

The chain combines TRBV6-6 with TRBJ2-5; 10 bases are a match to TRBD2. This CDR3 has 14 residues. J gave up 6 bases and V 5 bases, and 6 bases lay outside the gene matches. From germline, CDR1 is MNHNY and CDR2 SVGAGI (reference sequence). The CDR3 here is CASSLSGGAKTQYF. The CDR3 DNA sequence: TGTGCCAGCAGTCTGAGCGGGGGGGCAAAGACCCAGTACTTC.

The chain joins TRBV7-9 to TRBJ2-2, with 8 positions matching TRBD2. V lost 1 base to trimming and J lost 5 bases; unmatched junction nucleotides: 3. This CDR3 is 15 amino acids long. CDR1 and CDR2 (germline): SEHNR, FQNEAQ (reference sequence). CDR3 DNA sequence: TGTGCCAGCAGCTTAGGAGCGGGGGCGACCGGGGAGCTGTTTTTT. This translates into CASSLGAGATGELFF.

The CDR3 DNA reads TGCGCCAGCAGCCAAGTCGGGGGGTCTTACAATGAGCAGTTCTTC. It encodes CASSQVGGSYNEQFF. The gene calls are TRBV4-1 and TRBJ2-1; TRBD2 agrees at 7 bases. From germline, CDR1 is MGHRA and CDR2 YSYEKL. Germline trimming cut 1 base from V and 4 bases from J; bases unmatched to any gene: 4. This CDR3 contains 15 residues.

This chain's CDR3 is CASSGGTGGTYEQYF. The CDR3 DNA sequence: TGCGCCAGCAGCGGGGGGACAGGGGGGACCTACGAGCAGTACTTC. The gene calls are TRBV5-1 and TRBJ2-7, with 11 bases lining up with TRBD1. J was trimmed by 2 bases and V by 4 bases; bases with no gene match: 5. The V gene's germline CDR1 is SGHRS and CDR2 YFSETQ. CDR3 size: 15 residues.